This T cell receptor beta chain emerged from a study of cytomegalovirus exposure and HLA in healthy donors (TCRdb year 2017). About the full investigation: An earlier analysis of roughly 570 of the donors reported under 300 Gb of sequence data and around 120 million unique TCR beta sequences obtained from around 190 million T cells. An early release that covered around 590 HLA-typed donors contained approximately 300 gigabases of sequencing data and tens of millions of unique TCR sequences. The genetic ancestry cluster associated with self-reported Caucasian donors included around 76% of the roughly 400 genotyped donors. The study aimed to test whether cataloging public T cell receptors could reveal signatures of past pathogen exposure. The study profiled the T cell repertoires of hundreds of subjects by immunosequencing and related them to cytomegalovirus serostatus. In addition to the first cohort of around 670 subjects, a separate validation cohort of over 90 different subjects was used. High-throughput TCR immunosequencing, statistical association of individual TCRs with disease status, and machine learning were combined to predict cytomegalovirus infection status. To study patterns of TCR occurrence, a later analysis re-analyzed previously published TCR beta repertoires from 650 to 750 donors and added high-resolution HLA genotyping. The later analysis used no new phenotypic data to find candidate immune exposures, relying instead on TCR beta sequences and their occurrence across donors. An earlier analysis of around 580 of the donors used high-throughput TCR beta sequencing to judge whether each TCR beta V gene segment behaved as functional or pseudogenic. Donor age, sex, ethnicity and CMV serostatus were compiled together with the repertoire data. A later genetic analysis took genome-wide SNP genotypes for 398 of the 666 donors and used that subset as a discovery cohort. All discovery cohort repertoires had been generated on a single sequencing platform. Both class I and class II loci were covered by HLA typing, at four-digit resolution. The number of typed donors differed by locus: about 620-640 for A, B, C, DRB1 and DQB1; approximately 520 for DQA1; 606 for DPA1; and around 470 for DPB1. About five DR-DQ haplotypes were treated as single units for association and clustering because of strong linkage in the cohort. On average, roughly 250,000 unique TCR beta nucleotide sequences were sequenced per donor among roughly 430 genotyped donors of the cohort, with approximately 18% of those sequences being non-productive.

The library was produced with the immunoSEQ multiplex PCR assay. For the multiplex PCR, a mixture combining 60 forward primers for TCR Vbeta segments and 13 reverse primers for TCR Jbeta segments was used. The CDR3 region of rearranged TCR beta genes was amplified from genomic DNA by a multiplex PCR assay. Amplified TCR beta libraries were sequenced as 87-base-pair reads on the Illumina HiSeq System. From the authors' description of their analysis: A later analysis counted 75 million to 100 million unique TCR beta chains across the 500 to 850 repertoires, and some 11 million of these chains were shared by at least two donors. A nearest-neighbor algorithm error-corrected the raw reads and collapsed the reads into unique sequences, merging closely related sequences to remove PCR and sequencing errors. V, D and J gene segments were assigned by aligning CDR3 sequences to IMGT reference sequences. For a sequence to be retained, a match of at least six nucleotides was required to both a V gene segment and a J gene segment. A rearrangement counted as productive if the CDR3 had no stop codons and remained in frame with V and J, and every other rearrangement counted as non-productive. Following IMGT convention, CDR3 was defined as the stretch from the second conserved V-encoded cysteine to the conserved J-encoded phenylalanine. In an earlier analysis of 587 of the donors, sequences lacking an unambiguous match to a single V gene segment were excluded. An earlier analysis of under 750 of the donors called V segments functional above 56.7% productive rearrangements and segregating when the between-donor standard deviation exceeded 5%. A statistical classification framework was built to diagnose cytomegalovirus status from the catalog of TCR beta chain sequences. In a later analysis, TCR nucleotide sequences were compared against IMGT/GENE-DB human TR gene sequences so that V and J genes could be assigned. A later analysis assigned CDR3 sequences and most-parsimonious VDJ recombination scenarios with the TCRdist pipeline. In a later analysis, each TCR beta chain was defined by its CDR3 amino acid sequence together with its V-gene family, and reads lacking a unique V-gene family were excluded. A later analysis removed 500 to 600 highly shared, low-generation-probability nucleotide sequences to deal with suspected cross-contamination and a sequencing artifact. A later analysis calculated a clonal expansion index for each public chain from normalized within-repertoire ranks of inferred template counts. A later analysis computed generation probabilities with a VDJ recombination model fitted to out-of-frame rearrangements, and checked the results against IGoR. In a later analysis, TCR-TCR, TCR-HLA and TCR-CMV co-occurrence was scored with hypergeometric tests, and a repertoire-size bias correction was applied to TCR pairs. To estimate false discovery rates, a later analysis permuted the HLA or CMV assignments 20 times. In a later analysis, co-occurring TCRs were grouped using DBSCAN, and TCRdist sequence similarity was added for clustering within HLA-allele-positive subsets. For co-occurrence clustering, repertoires with fewer than 30,000 or more than 120,000 public chains were excluded, along with 4 to 6 repertoires with anomalous nucleotide sharing. In TCRdb, the immuneACCESS table is reduced to in-frame sequences with V and J assigned. These tables do not hold every clone; where another copy was compared, an unresolved V gene accounts for under half, and the others remain unexplained. The V and J calls and clone size were taken over from that table, and D and trimming were inferred from the DNA. The sample includes about 190,000 clones, with around 85% observed a single time. The ten largest clones take up less than 7% of the sample.

The cohort consisted of more than 650 healthy bone marrow donors. At the time of sampling, every cohort member was nominally healthy, though immune exposures that went unrecorded were likely present. The donor tested CMV seropositive, placing the donor among the approximately 290 seropositive members of the cohort. Every donor gave a peripheral blood sample, and the peripheral blood mononuclear cells from that sample were used for TCR beta sequencing. Genomic DNA was extracted from the blood cell samples with the Qiagen DNeasy Blood Extraction Kit. Note on this clone: The antigen it binds to is not known. Per-nucleotide qualities are absent, and no much larger clonotype sits a single base away.

The study at large found these results: In vitro tests confirmed that a few of the cytomegalovirus-associated TCR beta chains recognize cytomegalovirus antigens. Most TCR sequences were seen in very few donors, while some public TCRs were found in many individuals. Linkage disequilibrium might explain the correlated functional status among segregating V segments, but an unknown experimental factor could not be excluded. In a later analysis, TCR association rates were found to vary across HLA loci, with the most associated TCRs seen for DRB1 alleles and the fewest for HLA-C alleles. The cohort was sequenced for TCR beta chains only, and without alpha or paired-chain data the features that could be detected were limited. A group of highly shared sequence variants was considered likely to be a technical artifact of the sequencing pipeline. When HLA alleles, especially DR and DQ, strongly co-occurred, TCR associations were difficult to assign to individual alleles. A further reported finding was that TCR beta sequences accurately predicted the HLA-A and HLA-B alleles for most subjects in the first cohort. In a later analysis, most CMV-associated TCR beta chains were found to appear HLA-restricted, with HLA associations seemingly driven largely by CMV exposure. In the study, about 150 TCR beta chains were listed as associated with cytomegalovirus. An association between a missense DCLRE1C variant and V-gene and J-gene trimming of TCR beta chains was found in a later genetic analysis and replicated in an independent cohort. The authors suggested that the approach could potentially be generalized to other disease states and immunological phenotypes. Immune exposure information for the cohort was limited to CMV serostatus. A later analysis found that HLA-associated TCR beta chains were more clonally expanded and had lower generation probabilities than equally common non-associated chains. Several of the top co-occurrence clusters appeared to be linked to parvovirus B19, influenza, CMV and Epstein-Barr virus, according to a later analysis. The presence/absence analyses assumed that sequencing depth was roughly uniform across donors, and that assumption may not be true. A later analysis associated around 16,000 TCR beta sequences with specific HLA alleles at a false discovery rate of 0.05. Because HLA typing was missing for some donors at each locus, association tests included only the typed subset. The classifier was reported to diagnose cytomegalovirus status with high specificity and sensitivity in both the original cohort and the validation cohort. An earlier analysis of some 590 of the donors showed that most TCR beta V segments appeared in productive rearrangements either about 90% or about 30% of the time, which broadly matched IMGT annotations. Compared with the roughly 720-donor mean, donors in an Asian-associated ancestry cluster had fewer N-insertions in productive TCRs, according to a later genetic analysis. The earlier analysis of around 600 of the donors excluded around 17 rarely observed V segments, including chromosome 9 orphons, because counts were too low.

The sample taken for sequencing was PBMCs. This receptor was taken from a man in his forties in good health and CMV-seropositive.

The CDR3 region: CASSGGQGLNQPQHF. The DNA sequence is given as TGTGCCAGCAGTGGGGGACAGGGGCTGAATCAGCCCCAGCATTTT. The rearranged segments are TRBV6-1 and TRBJ1-5; the central 10 bases match TRBD1. CDR1 and CDR2 are drawn from the germline V gene: MNHNS, SASEGT. V is cut back by 4 bases and J by 4 bases, with 4 bases in the junction unmatched. Counted from cysteine to phenylalanine, this CDR3 has 15 amino acids. CDR3 DNA is the only sequence kept; it has 45 bases, read in frame from the first base.